The 8 T cell receptor beta chains below all came from one sample that was sequenced in a study of early T cells in non-severe SARS-CoV-2 infection. TCRdb ran MiXCR on the 5' RACE reads and lists one entry per CDR3 protein. The sample yields tens of thousands of distinct CDR3 sequences, 10% seen once. Here the sequenced sample was whole blood, taken at baseline. These TCRs come from an adult who was a healthcare worker with PCR-confirmed SARS-CoV-2 infection or an uninfected control (not recorded which).

This clonotype turned up a few times. The rearrangement links TRBV6-1 to TRBJ2-3; TRBD2 matches at 7 bases. CDR3 length: 14 residues. Germline V gives CDR1 MNHNS, CDR2 SASEGT. Trimming took 5 bases from V and 3 from J; bases not matched to a gene: 5. In DNA form, the CDR3 reads TGTGCCAGCAGTCGGAGCGGGATGACAGATACGCAGTATTTT. Encoded protein: CASSRSGMTDTQYF.

This clonotype was seen repeatedly, ten times or more. The chain is built from TRBV10-3 and TRBJ2-3; D may correspond to TRBD1 or TRBD2 (5 bases each). Germline CDR1 and CDR2: ENHRY and SYGVKD. The V gene lost 0 bases and the J gene lost 3 bases, with 10 bases spanning the gap. The CDR3 is 15 residues long. In nucleotides, the CDR3 is TGTGCCATCAGTGAGTCGAGGGGAAAGACAGATACGCAGTATTTT. It yields the protein CAISESRGKTDTQYF.

A few counts support this clonotype. The genes are TRBV30 and TRBJ2-2, with D possibly TRBD2 on 6 matching bases. The ends were cut back, 7 bases at V and 7 bases at J, with 22 bases in the middle. The CDR3 length is 15 residues. Germline CDR1 and CDR2: GTSNPN and SVGIG (reference sequence). The chain's CDR3 is CASDRRGRLGGELFF. Here the CDR3 DNA reads TGTGCCTCCGATCGACGGGGGAGATTGGGCGGGGAGCTGTTTTTT.

The sample holds many counts of this clonotype. The chain carries TRBV11-2 and TRBJ2-5; TRBD1 matches 9 bases. V dropped 5 bases and J dropped 7; count of bases not matched to a gene: 14. The CDR3 is 16 residues long. The germline V gene has CDR1 SGHAT and CDR2 FQNNGV. CDR3 in amino acids: CASSPPGQGRKATQYF. Written as DNA, the CDR3 is TGTGCCAGCAGCCCCCCGGGACAGGGCCGGAAGGCGACCCAGTACTTC.

V usage is TRBV24-1 and J usage is TRBJ2-5; D perhaps matches TRBD1 (5 bases). In germline, CDR1 is KGHDR, CDR2 SFDVKD. Trimming stripped 9 bases from V and 0 bases from J, with 16 bases between. The CDR3 consists of 15 residues. The CDR3 DNA reads as TGTGCCACCTCTTCGGCAGGGTCTAACCAAGAGACCCAGTACTTC. Protein: CATSSAGSNQETQYF.

Within the sample, this clonotype is medium-sized. The chain employs TRBV20-1 and TRBJ2-7; D might be TRBD1 or TRBD2, each matching 5 bases. There are 15 residues in the CDR3. Germline CDR1 DFQATT, CDR2 SNEGSKA (reference sequence). Trimming took 3 bases from V and 3 from J, leaving 18 bases between them. CDR3 nucleotide sequence: TGCAGTGCTAGCCCACGGGGCGGGCAGCACTACGAGCAGTACTTC. It yields the protein CSASPRGGQHYEQYF.

V gene TRBV10-3 combines with J gene TRBJ2-3; D might be TRBD2 (5 bases). CDR1 is ENHRY, CDR2 SYGVKD, per germline. The CDR3 contains 12 residues. Trimming took off 11 bases at V and 7 bases at J, with 16 bases between the two ends. The CDR3 here is CAARQSGNTQYF. The CDR3 coding sequence is TGTGCCGCCCGGCAATCGGGGAATACGCAGTATTTT.

This clonotype was detected many times. The genes are TRBV9 and TRBJ2-2, with a tentative D call TRBD2 (6 bases). The V gene lost 2 bases and the J gene lost 3 bases, with 17 bases spanning the gap. The CDR3 sequence is 17 residues long. CDR1 and CDR2 from the germline V gene are SGDLS and YYNGEE. CDR3 bases: TGTGCCAGCAGCGTCCAAGCGAGCGGGCTGTACACCGGGGAGCTGTTTTTT. Its protein is CASSVQASGLYTGELFF.